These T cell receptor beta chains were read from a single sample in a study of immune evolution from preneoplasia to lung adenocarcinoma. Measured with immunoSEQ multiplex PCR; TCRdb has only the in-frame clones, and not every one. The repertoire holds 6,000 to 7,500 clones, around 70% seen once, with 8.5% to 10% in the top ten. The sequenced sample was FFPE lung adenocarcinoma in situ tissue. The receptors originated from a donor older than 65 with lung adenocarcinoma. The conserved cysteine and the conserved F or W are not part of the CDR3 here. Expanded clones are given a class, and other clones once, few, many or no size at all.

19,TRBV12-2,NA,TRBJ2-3,ASRLAFQVRTGLGCTSTQY
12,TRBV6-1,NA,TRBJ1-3,ASGQGASGNTIY
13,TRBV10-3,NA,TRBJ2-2,AISPRDTPAGELF
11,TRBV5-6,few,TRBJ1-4,ASSRNPNEKLF
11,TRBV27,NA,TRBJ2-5,ASTPLTGETQY
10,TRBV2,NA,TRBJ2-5,ASRGAQETQY
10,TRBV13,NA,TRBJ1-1,ASSQKYTEAF
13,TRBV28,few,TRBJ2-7,ASSTTSGGVYEQY
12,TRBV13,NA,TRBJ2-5,ASSLNRERETQY
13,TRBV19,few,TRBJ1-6,ASKLWSSYNSPLH
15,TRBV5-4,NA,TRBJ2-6,ASSTGQGGLGANVLT
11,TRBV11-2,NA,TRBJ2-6,AGQASGANVLT
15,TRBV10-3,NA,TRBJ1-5,AISESAGLLSNQPQH
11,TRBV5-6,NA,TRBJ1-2,ASSRQGAYGYT
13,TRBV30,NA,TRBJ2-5,ASRPGQGRQETQY
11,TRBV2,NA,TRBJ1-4,ASSGLRTEKLF
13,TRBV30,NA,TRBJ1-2,AWRELATGLGGYT
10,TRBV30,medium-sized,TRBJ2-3,AWSYRRDTQY
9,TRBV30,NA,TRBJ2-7,TCSPGSEQY
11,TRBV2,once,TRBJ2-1,ASSPTSRDEQF
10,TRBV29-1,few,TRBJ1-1,SVGVMNTEAF
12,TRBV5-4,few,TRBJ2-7,ASSLSFGSYEQY
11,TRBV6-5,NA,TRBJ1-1,ASSRQETTEAF
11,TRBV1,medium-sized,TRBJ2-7,TSGPVQDYEQY
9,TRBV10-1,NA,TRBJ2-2,ASSDSGELF
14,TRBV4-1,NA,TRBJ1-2,ASSQEGAGKVYGYT
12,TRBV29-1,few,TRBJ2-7,SVRILDGGYEQY
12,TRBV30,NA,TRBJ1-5,AWSVTGFDKPQH
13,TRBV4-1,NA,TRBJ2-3,ASSQDKRSTDTQY
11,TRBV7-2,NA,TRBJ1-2,ASTFDRLDGYT
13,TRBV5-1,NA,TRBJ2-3,ASSPGGTSQHTQY
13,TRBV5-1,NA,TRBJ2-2,ASSQRSTGAGELF
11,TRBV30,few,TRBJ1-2,AWRNTGAPGYT
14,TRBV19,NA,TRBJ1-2,ASSTADFRGNYGYT
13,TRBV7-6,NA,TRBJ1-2,ASSLEAGSNYGYT
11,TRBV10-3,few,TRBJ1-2,AISPDSEDGYT
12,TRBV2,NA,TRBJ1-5,ASSQDRGYQPQH
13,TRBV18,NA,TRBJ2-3,ASSRTSLGTDTQY
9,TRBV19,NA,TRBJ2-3,ASRGTDTQY
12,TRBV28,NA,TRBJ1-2,ASSLSAGTGGYT
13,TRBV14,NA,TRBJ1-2,ASSQGGSGNYGYT
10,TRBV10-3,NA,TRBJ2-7,AIAASLGEQY
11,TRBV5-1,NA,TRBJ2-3,ASSLSETDTQY
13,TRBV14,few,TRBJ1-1,ASSQVGGAVAEAF
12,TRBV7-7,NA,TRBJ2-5,ASSELGWAETQY
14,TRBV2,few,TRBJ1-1,ASRQQGLILNTEAF
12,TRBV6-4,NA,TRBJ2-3,ASSDSQGTDTQY
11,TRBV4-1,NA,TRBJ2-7,ASSQGFPGQPT
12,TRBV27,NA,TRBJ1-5,ASSWTGGNQPQH
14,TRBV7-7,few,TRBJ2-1,ASSLEALAPYNEQF
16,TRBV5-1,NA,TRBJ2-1,ASNASGRSLISYNEQF
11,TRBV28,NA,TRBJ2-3,ASMEQDTDTQY